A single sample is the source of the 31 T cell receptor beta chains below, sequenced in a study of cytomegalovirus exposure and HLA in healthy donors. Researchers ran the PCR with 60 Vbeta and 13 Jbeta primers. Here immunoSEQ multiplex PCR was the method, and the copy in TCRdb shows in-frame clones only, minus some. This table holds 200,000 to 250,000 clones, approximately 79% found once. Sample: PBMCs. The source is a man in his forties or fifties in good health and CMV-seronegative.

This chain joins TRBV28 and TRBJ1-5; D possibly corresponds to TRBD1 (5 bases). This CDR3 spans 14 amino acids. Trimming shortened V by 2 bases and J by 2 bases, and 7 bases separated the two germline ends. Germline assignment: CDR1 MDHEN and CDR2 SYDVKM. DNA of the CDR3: TGTGCCAGCAGTTTAGGGGGGGGCAATCAGCCCCAGCATTTT. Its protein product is CASSLGGGNQPQHF.

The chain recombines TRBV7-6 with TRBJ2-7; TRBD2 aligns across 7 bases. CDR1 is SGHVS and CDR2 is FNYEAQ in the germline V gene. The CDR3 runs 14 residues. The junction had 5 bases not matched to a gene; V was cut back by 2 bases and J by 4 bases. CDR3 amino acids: CASSLRGSGYEQYF. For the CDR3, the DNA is TGTGCCAGCAGCTTACGCGGGAGTGGGTACGAGCAGTACTTC.

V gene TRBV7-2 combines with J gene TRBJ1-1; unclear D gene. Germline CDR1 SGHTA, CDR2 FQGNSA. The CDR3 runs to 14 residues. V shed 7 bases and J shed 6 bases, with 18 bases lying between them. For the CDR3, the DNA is TGTGCCAGCACCTTCGGGCGGAGGTTGGCTGAAGCTTTCTTT. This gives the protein CASTFGRRLAEAFF.

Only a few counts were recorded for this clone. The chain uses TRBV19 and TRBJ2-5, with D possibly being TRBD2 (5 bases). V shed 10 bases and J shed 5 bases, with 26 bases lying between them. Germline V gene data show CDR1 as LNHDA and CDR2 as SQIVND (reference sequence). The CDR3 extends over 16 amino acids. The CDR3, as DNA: TGTGCCACTGCGGACCCGAGAGGGCGTGTGAGGGAGACCCAGTACTTC. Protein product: CATADPRGRVRETQYF.

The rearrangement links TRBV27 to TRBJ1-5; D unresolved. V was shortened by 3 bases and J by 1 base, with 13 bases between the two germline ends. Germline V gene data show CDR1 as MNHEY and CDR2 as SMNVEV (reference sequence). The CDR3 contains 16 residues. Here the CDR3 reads CASSFSRGRSNQPQHF. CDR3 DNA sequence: TGTGCCAGCAGTTTCAGCCGAGGGAGGAGCAATCAGCCCCAGCATTTT.

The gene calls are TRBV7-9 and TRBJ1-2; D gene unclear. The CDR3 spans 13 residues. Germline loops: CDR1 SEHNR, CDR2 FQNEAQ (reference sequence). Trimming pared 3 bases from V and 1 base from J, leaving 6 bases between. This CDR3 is CASSFTDNYGYTF. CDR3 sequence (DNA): TGTGCCAGCAGCTTTACAGATAACTATGGCTACACCTTC.

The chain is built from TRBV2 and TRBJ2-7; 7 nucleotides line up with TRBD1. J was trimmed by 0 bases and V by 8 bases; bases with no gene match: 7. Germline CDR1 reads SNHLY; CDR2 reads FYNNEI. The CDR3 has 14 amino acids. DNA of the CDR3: TGTGCCAGCTGTGGGTGGGACAGCTCCTACGAGCAGTACTTC. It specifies CASCGWDSSYEQYF.

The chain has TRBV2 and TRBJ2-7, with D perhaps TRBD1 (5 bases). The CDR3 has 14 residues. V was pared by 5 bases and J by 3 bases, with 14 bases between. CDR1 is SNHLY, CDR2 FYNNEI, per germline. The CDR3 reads CASSPFAGYYEQYF. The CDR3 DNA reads TGTGCCAGCAGTCCGTTCGCAGGGTACTACGAGCAGTACTTC.

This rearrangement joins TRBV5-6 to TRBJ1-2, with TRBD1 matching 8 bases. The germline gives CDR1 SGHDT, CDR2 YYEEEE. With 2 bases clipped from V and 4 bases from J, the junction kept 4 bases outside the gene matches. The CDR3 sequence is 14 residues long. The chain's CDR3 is CASSFRQGFYGYTF. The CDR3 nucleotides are TGTGCCAGCAGCTTTCGACAGGGGTTCTATGGCTACACCTTC.

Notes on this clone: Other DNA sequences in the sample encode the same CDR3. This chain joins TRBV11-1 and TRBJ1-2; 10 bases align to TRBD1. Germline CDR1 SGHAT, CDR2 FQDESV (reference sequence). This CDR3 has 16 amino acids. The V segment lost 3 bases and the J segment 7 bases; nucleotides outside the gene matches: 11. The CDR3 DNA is TGTGCCAGCAGCTTGGGGACAGGGGCGAAGTCGCGTGGCTACACCTTC. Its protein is CASSLGTGAKSRGYTF.

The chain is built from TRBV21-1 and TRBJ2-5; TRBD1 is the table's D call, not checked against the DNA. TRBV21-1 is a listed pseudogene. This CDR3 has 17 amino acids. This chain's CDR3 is CASSNPRDRGGRETQYF. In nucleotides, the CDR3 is TGTGCCAGCAGCAACCCGCGGGACAGGGGAGGAAGGGAGACCCAGTACTTC.

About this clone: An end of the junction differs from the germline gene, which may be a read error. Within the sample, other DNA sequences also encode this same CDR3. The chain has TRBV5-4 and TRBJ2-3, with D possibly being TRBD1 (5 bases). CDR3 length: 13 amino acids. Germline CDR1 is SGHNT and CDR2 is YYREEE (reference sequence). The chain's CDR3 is CASSLDRQDTQYF. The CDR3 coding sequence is TGTGCCAGCAGCTTGGACAGGCAGGATACGCAGTATTTC. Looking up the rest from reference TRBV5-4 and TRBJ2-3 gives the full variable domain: ETGVTQSPTHLIKTRGQQVTLRCSSQSGHNTVSWYQQALGQGPQFIFQYYREEENGRGNFPPRFSGLQFPNYSSELNVNALELDDSALYLCASSLDRQDTQYFGPGTRLTVL.

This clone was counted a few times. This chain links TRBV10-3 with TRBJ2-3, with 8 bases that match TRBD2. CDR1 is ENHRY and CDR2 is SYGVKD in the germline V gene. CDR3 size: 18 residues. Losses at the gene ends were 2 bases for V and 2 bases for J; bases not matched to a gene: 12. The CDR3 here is CAISESGRGGGPTDTQYF. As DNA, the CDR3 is TGTGCCATCAGTGAGAGCGGGCGAGGCGGGGGGCCCACAGATACGCAGTATTTT.

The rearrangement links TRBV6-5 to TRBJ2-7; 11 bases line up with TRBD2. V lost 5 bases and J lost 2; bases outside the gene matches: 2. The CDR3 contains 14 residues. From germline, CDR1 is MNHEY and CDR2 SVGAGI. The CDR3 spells CASSPSGRTYEQYF. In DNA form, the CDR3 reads TGTGCCAGCAGTCCTAGCGGGAGGACCTACGAGCAGTACTTC.

CDR3 region: CASNSGLALGKQYF. CDR3 sequence (DNA): TGTGCCAGCAACTCGGGACTAGCGCTGGGTAAGCAGTATTTT. The chain combines TRBV27 with TRBJ2-3; TRBD2 matches at 10 bases. The V and J ends lost 7 bases and 11 bases, in that order; junction bases with no gene match: 12. Germline V gene sequence: CDR1 MNHEY, CDR2 SMNVEV (reference sequence). The CDR3 length is 14 residues.

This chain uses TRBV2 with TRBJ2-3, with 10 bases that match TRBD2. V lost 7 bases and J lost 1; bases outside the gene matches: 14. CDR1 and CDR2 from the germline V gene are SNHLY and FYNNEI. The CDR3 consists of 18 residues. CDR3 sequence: CASNIGASGGRGTDTQYF. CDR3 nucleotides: TGTGCCAGCAACATTGGTGCTAGCGGGGGCCGAGGCACAGATACGCAGTATTTT.

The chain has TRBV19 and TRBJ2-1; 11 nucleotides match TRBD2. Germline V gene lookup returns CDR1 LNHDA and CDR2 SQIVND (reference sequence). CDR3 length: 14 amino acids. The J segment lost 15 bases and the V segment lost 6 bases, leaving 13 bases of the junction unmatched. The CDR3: CASSDPKTSGSLFF. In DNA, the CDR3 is TGTGCCAGTAGCGATCCTAAAACTAGCGGGAGCCTGTTCTTC. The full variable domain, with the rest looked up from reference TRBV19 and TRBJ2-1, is DGGITQSPKYLFRKEGQNVTLSCEQNLNHDAMYWYRQDPGQGLRLIYYSQIVNDFQKGDIAEGYSVSREKKESFPLTVTSAQKNPTAFYLCASSDPKTSGSLFFGPGTRLTVL.

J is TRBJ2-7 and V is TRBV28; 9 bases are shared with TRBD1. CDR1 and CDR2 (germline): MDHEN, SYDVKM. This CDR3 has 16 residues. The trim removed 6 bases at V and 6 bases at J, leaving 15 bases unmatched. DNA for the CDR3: TGTGCCAGCAGGGAATCAATGGGACAGGGAGCAGCCGAGCAGTACTTC. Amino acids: CASRESMGQGAAEQYF.

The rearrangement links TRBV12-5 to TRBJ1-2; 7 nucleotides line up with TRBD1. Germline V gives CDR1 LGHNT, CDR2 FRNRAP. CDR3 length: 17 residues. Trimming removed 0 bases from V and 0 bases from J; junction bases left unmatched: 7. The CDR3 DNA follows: TGTGCTAGTGGTTTGGTCTTCCGGGACAGACCTAACTATGGCTACACCTTC. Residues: CASGLVFRDRPNYGYTF.

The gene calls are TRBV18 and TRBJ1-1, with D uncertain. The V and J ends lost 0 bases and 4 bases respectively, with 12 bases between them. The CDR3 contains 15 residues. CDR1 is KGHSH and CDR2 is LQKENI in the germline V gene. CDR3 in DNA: TGTGCCAGCTCACCACCGATGTCCGGCGGCACTGAAGCTTTCTTT. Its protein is CASSPPMSGGTEAFF.

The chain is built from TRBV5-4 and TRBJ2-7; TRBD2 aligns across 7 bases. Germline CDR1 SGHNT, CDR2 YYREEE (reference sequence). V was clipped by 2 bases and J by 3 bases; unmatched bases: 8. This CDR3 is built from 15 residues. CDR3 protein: CASSLKRESGYEQYF. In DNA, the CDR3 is TGTGCCAGCAGCTTAAAGCGGGAATCGGGCTACGAGCAGTACTTC.

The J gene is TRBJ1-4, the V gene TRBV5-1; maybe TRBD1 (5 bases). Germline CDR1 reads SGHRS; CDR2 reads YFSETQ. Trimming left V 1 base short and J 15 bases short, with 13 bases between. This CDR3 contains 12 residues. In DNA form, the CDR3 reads TGCGCCAGCAGCTTGTCAGGGAAAAAGATGTTTTTT. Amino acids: CASSLSGKKMFF.

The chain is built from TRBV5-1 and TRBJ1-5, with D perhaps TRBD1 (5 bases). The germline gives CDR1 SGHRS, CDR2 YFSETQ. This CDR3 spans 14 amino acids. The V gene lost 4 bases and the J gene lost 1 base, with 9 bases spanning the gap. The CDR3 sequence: CASSAGGSNQPQHF. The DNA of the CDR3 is TGCGCCAGCAGCGCGGGGGGGAGCAATCAGCCCCAGCATTTT.

CDR3: CASSFTGSSYEQYF. CDR3 DNA sequence: TGTGCCAGCAGCTTTACAGGGAGCTCCTACGAGCAGTACTTC. The gene calls are TRBV5-6 and TRBJ2-7, with D maybe TRBD1 (6 bases). The V end lost 2 bases, the J end lost 0 bases, and 9 bases lay between the germline ends. CDR1 is SGHDT, CDR2 YYEEEE, per germline. The CDR3 is made up of 14 amino acids.

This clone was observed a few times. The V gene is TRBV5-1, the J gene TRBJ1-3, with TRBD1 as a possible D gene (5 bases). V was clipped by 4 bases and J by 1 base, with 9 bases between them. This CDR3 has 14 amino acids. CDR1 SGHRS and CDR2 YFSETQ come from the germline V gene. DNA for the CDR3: TGCGCCAGCAGCCCCCAGGGATCTGGAAACACCATATATTTT. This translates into CASSPQGSGNTIYF.

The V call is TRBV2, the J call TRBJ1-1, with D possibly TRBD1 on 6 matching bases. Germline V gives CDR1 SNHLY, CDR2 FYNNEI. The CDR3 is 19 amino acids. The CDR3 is CAKLGGNTGGGQLNTEAFF. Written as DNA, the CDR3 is TGTGCTAAGCTCGGCGGCAACACGGGGGGGGGACAACTGAACACTGAAGCTTTCTTT.

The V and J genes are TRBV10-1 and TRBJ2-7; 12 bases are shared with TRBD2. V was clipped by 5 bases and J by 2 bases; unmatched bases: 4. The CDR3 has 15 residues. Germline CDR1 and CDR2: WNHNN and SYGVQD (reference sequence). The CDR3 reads CASSSSSGRAYEQYF. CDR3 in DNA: TGCGCCAGCAGTTCCTCTAGCGGGAGGGCCTACGAGCAGTACTTC.

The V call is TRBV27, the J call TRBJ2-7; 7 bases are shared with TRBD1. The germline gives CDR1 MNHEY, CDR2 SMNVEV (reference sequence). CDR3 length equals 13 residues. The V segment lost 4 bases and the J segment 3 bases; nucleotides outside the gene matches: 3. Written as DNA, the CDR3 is TGTGCCAGCAGTTCGGGACAGAGCTACGAGCAGTACTTC. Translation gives CASSSGQSYEQYF.

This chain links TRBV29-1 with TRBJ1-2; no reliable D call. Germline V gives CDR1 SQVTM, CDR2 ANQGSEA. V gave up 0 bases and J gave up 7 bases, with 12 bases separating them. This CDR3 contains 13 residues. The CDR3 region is CSVEDRGALGYTF. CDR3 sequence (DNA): TGCAGCGTTGAAGATCGAGGCGCCCTTGGCTACACCTTC.

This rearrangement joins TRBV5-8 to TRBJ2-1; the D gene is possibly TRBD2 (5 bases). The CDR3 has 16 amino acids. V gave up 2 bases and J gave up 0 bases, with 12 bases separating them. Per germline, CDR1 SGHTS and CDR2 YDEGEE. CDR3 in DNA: TGTGCCAGCAGCTTCGGGGTGGATAGCTCCTACAATGAGCAGTTCTTC. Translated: CASSFGVDSSYNEQFF.

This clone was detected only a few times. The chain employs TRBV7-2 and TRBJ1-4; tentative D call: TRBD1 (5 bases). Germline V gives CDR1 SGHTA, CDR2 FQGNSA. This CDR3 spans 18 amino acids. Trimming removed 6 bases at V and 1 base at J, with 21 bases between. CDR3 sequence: CASRWGGLLVGTNEKLFF. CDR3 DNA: TGTGCCAGCAGATGGGGGGGGTTGTTAGTGGGAACTAATGAAAAACTGTTTTTT.